These 19 T cell receptor beta chains were all obtained from the same sample, sequenced in a study of blood T cells in healthy people across ages. Using a J-beta primer mix together with a sample-barcoded 5' primer, a second PCR was run for about 6 to 11 cycles. TCRdb ran MiXCR on the 5' RACE reads and lists one entry per CDR3 protein. The sample has hundreds of thousands of distinct CDR3 sequences; 58% are singletons. Specimen: blood. The receptors shown here come from a man between 60 and 70 years old in good health.

J is TRBJ2-2 and V is TRBV2, with D possibly matching TRBD2 (6 bases). The CDR3 has 15 amino acids. Between the trimmed V and J ends, which lost 5 bases and 1 base, there was a span of 11 bases. CDR1 and CDR2 (germline): SNHLY, FYNNEI. The CDR3, as DNA: TGTGCCAGCAGTCCGGGACTTTGGAACACCGGGGAGCTGTTTTTT. Protein: CASSPGLWNTGELFF.

The V call is TRBV20-1, the J call TRBJ2-3; maybe TRBD2 (10 bases). The length of the CDR3 is 17 residues. CDR1 DFQATT and CDR2 SNEGSKA come from the germline V gene (reference sequence). Trimming pared 1 base from V and 2 bases from J, leaving 19 bases between. CDR3 sequence (DNA): TGCAGTGCTAGAGTCACTAGCGGGACAGGGTACACAGATACGCAGTATTTT. It translates to CSARVTSGTGYTDTQYF.

The rearrangement joins TRBV4-1 to TRBJ2-1; 9 bases fit TRBD2. The V and J ends lost 1 base and 0 bases, in that order; junction bases with no gene match: 4. The germline gives CDR1 MGHRA, CDR2 YSYEKL. The CDR3 has 17 amino acids. CDR3 protein: CASSQGGGGASYNEQFF. The CDR3 region has the DNA TGCGCCAGCAGCCAAGGTGGCGGGGGGGCCTCCTACAATGAGCAGTTCTTC.

This clonotype was recorded once. The rearrangement joins TRBV29-1 to TRBJ2-7; tentative D call: TRBD1 (6 bases). The V end lost 1 base, the J end lost 5 bases, and 21 bases lay between the germline ends. This CDR3 is 16 amino acids long. Germline CDR1 SQVTM, CDR2 ANQGSEA. The CDR3, as DNA: TGCAGCGTTGAAGCAGGGGCGACCGGAGGTCCTCACGAGCAGTACTTC. It codes for CSVEAGATGGPHEQYF.

CDR3 nucleotides: TGTGCCAGCACTGGTCTGGGACTAGCATCGGATACGCAGTATTTT. The encoded protein is CASTGLGLASDTQYF. The V gene is TRBV6-5, the J gene TRBJ2-3; TRBD2 matches at 9 bases. The CDR3 has 15 amino acids. The V and J ends lost 7 bases and 6 bases, in that order; junction bases with no gene match: 11. Germline V gene lookup returns CDR1 MNHEY and CDR2 SVGAGI.

This chain links TRBV6-6 with TRBJ2-7; D assignment may be TRBD1 or TRBD2 (5 bases each). Looked up from germline, CDR1 is MNHNY and CDR2 is SVGAGI (reference sequence). Trimming pared 4 bases from V and 0 bases from J, leaving 16 bases between. CDR3 length equals 16 residues. CDR3 bases: TGTGCCAGCAGTTTCTCCGGGACGTCGAGCTCCTACGAGCAGTACTTC. It translates to CASSFSGTSSSYEQYF.

The sample holds many counts of this clonotype. The chain carries TRBV29-1 and TRBJ2-1; 9 nucleotides match TRBD1. The length of the CDR3 is 12 residues. Germline V gives CDR1 SQVTM, CDR2 ANQGSEA. J was trimmed by 5 bases and V by 4 bases; bases with no gene match: 0. The CDR3 coding sequence is TGCAGCGTTGGGACAGGGGACAATGAGCAGTTCTTC. Translated, it gives CSVGTGDNEQFF.

The genes are TRBV5-1 and TRBJ2-2; 7 nucleotides line up with TRBD2. With V trimmed by 2 bases and J by 3 bases, 7 bases remained unmatched. The germline CDR1 and CDR2 sequences are SGHRS and YFSETQ. The CDR3 is 16 residues long. The CDR3 DNA sequence: TGCGCCAGCAGCTTTTCGGGGGGACGACACACCGGGGAGCTGTTTTTT. It codes for CASSFSGGRHTGELFF. The full variable domain, completed using reference TRBV5-1 and TRBJ2-2, is KAGVTQTPRYLIKTRGQQVTLSCSPISGHRSVSWYQQTPGQGLQFLFEYFSETQRNKGNFPGRFSGRQFSNSRSEMNVSTLELGDSALYLCASSFSGGRHTGELFFGEGSRLTVL.

The genes are TRBV7-9 and TRBJ1-3; no definite D call. V shed 6 bases and J shed 4 bases, with 7 bases lying between them. The CDR3 sequence is 12 residues long. Germline lookup yields CDR1 SEHNR and CDR2 FQNEAQ (reference sequence). The CDR3, as DNA: TGTGCCAGCAGGTCCGAGGGAAACACCATATATTTT. This encodes CASRSEGNTIYF.

The chain recombines TRBV20-1 with TRBJ2-7, with D maybe TRBD1 (6 bases). The germline gives CDR1 DFQATT, CDR2 SNEGSKA (reference sequence). The CDR3 spans 14 residues. V was cut by 2 bases and J by 2 bases, with 13 bases left in between. DNA for the CDR3: TGCAGTGCTAGAACAGGGAGAGGAACCTACGAGCAGTACTTC. Its translation: CSARTGRGTYEQYF.

This sequence joins TRBV4-2 and TRBJ1-6, with 7 bases that match TRBD1. This CDR3 spans 15 amino acids. Germline V CDR1 and CDR2: LGHNA, YNFKEQ. Germline trimming cut 4 bases from V and 8 bases from J; bases unmatched to any gene: 8. CDR3 region: CASSPSGQVDSPLHF. The DNA for the CDR3 is TGTGCCAGCAGCCCATCCGGACAGGTGGATTCACCCCTCCACTTT.

Only a few counts were recorded for this clonotype. The chain has TRBV20-1 and TRBJ2-1; 10 bases line up with TRBD2. The CDR3 spans 18 residues. The junction had 14 bases not matched to a gene; V was cut back by 6 bases and J by 0 bases. Looked up from germline, CDR1 is DFQATT and CDR2 is SNEGSKA (reference sequence). This chain's CDR3 is CSARGNILAGHSYNEQFF. In DNA form, the CDR3 reads TGCAGTGCCCGAGGGAATATACTAGCGGGACACTCCTACAATGAGCAGTTCTTC.

The chain carries TRBV5-1 and TRBJ2-3, with 9 positions matching TRBD2. This CDR3 is 15 amino acids long. CDR1 and CDR2 from the germline V gene are SGHRS and YFSETQ. V dropped 3 bases and J dropped 2; count of bases not matched to a gene: 4. The chain's CDR3 is CASSSTSGATDTQYF. In DNA form, the CDR3 reads TGCGCCAGCAGCTCGACTAGCGGAGCCACAGATACGCAGTATTTT.

This clonotype occurred a few times. The V gene is TRBV20-1, the J gene TRBJ2-3; TRBD2 matches 13 bases. Trimming took 8 bases from V and 2 from J; bases not matched to a gene: 4. The CDR3 covers 14 residues. Germline values: CDR1 DFQATT, CDR2 SNEGSKA (reference sequence). The CDR3 nucleotides read TGCAGTAAGACTAGCGGGGGGCCCACAGATACGCAGTATTTT. This translates into CSKTSGGPTDTQYF.

The chain combines TRBV5-4 with TRBJ2-1; possibly TRBD2 for D (6 bases). V was cut by 0 bases and J by 8 bases, with 18 bases left in between. Germline CDR1 is SGHNT and CDR2 is YYREEE (reference sequence). The CDR3 contains 16 residues. This CDR3 reads CASSLAVDPGVDEQFF. Here the CDR3 DNA reads TGTGCCAGCAGCTTGGCCGTCGACCCGGGGGTCGATGAGCAGTTCTTC.

The V call is TRBV6-1, the J call TRBJ1-2, with TRBD1 identical over 7 bases. Germline-derived CDR1 and CDR2 are MNHNS and SASEGT. V shed 5 bases, J shed 2 bases, and the junction held 5 bases outside the gene matches. This CDR3 contains 14 residues. CDR3 nucleotides: TGTGCCAGCAGTACGGGACAGCTAAACTATGGCTACACCTTC. It codes for CASSTGQLNYGYTF.

The chain combines TRBV18 with TRBJ1-2; 9 bases are shared with TRBD1. The CDR3 extends over 15 amino acids. The ends lost 4 bases at V and 7 bases at J; junction bases unmatched: 10. Germline V gene lookup returns CDR1 KGHSH and CDR2 LQKENI. CDR3 sequence reads: CASSQRQGDWSGYTF. The CDR3 DNA reads as TGTGCCAGCTCACAGAGACAGGGGGATTGGAGTGGCTACACCTTC.

The chain employs TRBV20-1 and TRBJ1-6, with D possibly being TRBD1 (6 bases). Trimming cost V 2 bases and J 7 bases, with 9 bases left between them. Per germline, CDR1 DFQATT and CDR2 SNEGSKA (reference sequence). The CDR3 runs to 13 residues. CDR3 amino acids: CSARPQGNSPLHF. As DNA, the CDR3 is TGCAGTGCTAGACCCCAGGGGAATTCACCCCTCCACTTT.

The rearrangement joins TRBV20-1 to TRBJ2-7; D may be TRBD2 (5 bases). The CDR3 contains 13 residues. V was pared by 1 base and J by 12 bases, with 19 bases between. Germline lookup yields CDR1 DFQATT and CDR2 SNEGSKA (reference sequence). CDR3 in amino acids: CSARVGIQETRYF. The CDR3 nucleotides read TGCAGTGCTAGAGTCGGGATTCAAGAGACCCGGTACTTC.